The 19 T cell receptor beta chains below were found in one sample sequenced in a study of early T cells in non-severe SARS-CoV-2 infection. TCRdb itself ran the 5' RACE reads through MiXCR, one entry per CDR3 protein. This table holds roughly 86,000 distinct CDR3 sequences, over 12% found once. Source material: whole blood. Receptor source: an adult who was a healthcare worker with PCR-confirmed SARS-CoV-2 infection or an uninfected control (not recorded which).

This clonotype was picked up many times. V usage is TRBV4-1 and J usage is TRBJ1-3; no clear D. Trimming left V 4 bases short and J 4 bases short, with 8 bases between. The CDR3 spans 13 residues. Germline V gene sequence: CDR1 MGHRA, CDR2 YSYEKL. CDR3 DNA: TGCGCCAGCAGCCTGTATGCAGGAAACACCATATATTTT. The encoded protein is CASSLYAGNTIYF.

This clonotype was counted a few times. The chain employs TRBV13 and TRBJ2-1, with D hard to call. Trimming took 0 bases from V and 8 from J, leaving 5 bases between them. Germline CDR1 reads PRHDT; CDR2 reads FYEKMQ (reference sequence). This CDR3 region has 12 residues. The CDR3 DNA is TGTGCCAGCAGCTTAGGTCGCTATGAGCAGTTCTTC. It is translated as CASSLGRYEQFF.

This clonotype came up a few times. The gene calls are TRBV9 and TRBJ2-1; weak D call: TRBD2 (6 bases). This CDR3 has 12 amino acids. V dropped 3 bases and J dropped 16 bases, with 17 bases sitting between them. The V gene's germline CDR1 is SGDLS and CDR2 YYNGEE. Here the CDR3 reads CASSAGGTHLFF. The CDR3 bases are TGTGCCAGCAGCGCCGGAGGGACCCATCTCTTCTTC.

This clonotype occurred many times. This sequence joins TRBV2 and TRBJ2-4; TRBD1 is a possible D gene (5 bases). This CDR3 is built from 15 residues. Germline CDR1 is SNHLY and CDR2 is FYNNEI. V lost 3 bases, J lost 0 bases, and 9 bases lay in between. The CDR3 loop is CASSDDRLAKNIQYF. CDR3 sequence (DNA): TGTGCCAGCAGTGATGACAGATTAGCCAAAAACATTCAGTACTTC.

This clonotype was recorded a few times. The chain recombines TRBV11-2 with TRBJ2-7, with D uncertain. The V end lost 5 bases, the J end lost 2 bases, and 10 bases lay between the germline ends. The germline V gene encodes CDR1 SGHAT and CDR2 FQNNGV. CDR3 length: 13 amino acids. CDR3 nucleotide sequence: TGTGCCAGCAGCAACAGCGTAACCTACGAGCAGTACGTC. Translation gives CASSNSVTYEQYV.

The chain recombines TRBV5-8 with TRBJ2-2; D gene unclear. CDR3 length: 13 amino acids. Germline loops: CDR1 SGHTS, CDR2 YDEGEE. Trimming pared 4 bases from V and 6 bases from J, leaving 10 bases between. The CDR3 reads CASSEGQPGELFF. As DNA, the CDR3 is TGTGCCAGCAGCGAAGGGCAGCCCGGGGAGCTGTTTTTT.

This chain connects TRBV6-4 to TRBJ2-1; 7 nucleotides align to TRBD2. The germline gives CDR1 MRHNA, CDR2 SNTAGT. The CDR3 loop spans 16 amino acids. V lost 3 bases, J lost 8 bases, and 13 bases stayed unmatched. CDR3 nucleotides: TGTGCCAGCAGTGAGAATTTTTGCGGGGGTTGGTATGAGCAGTTCTTC. Its translation: CASSENFCGGWYEQFF.

This clonotype turned up a few times. The CDR3 sequence: CASSLTRRGEKLFF. CDR3 nucleotides: TGTGCCAGCAGTTTAACCAGGAGAGGGGAAAAACTGTTTTTT. The V call is TRBV12-3 or TRBV12-4, the J call TRBJ1-4; D unresolved. V gave up 2 bases and J gave up 8 bases, with 12 bases separating them. There are 14 residues in the CDR3.

This rearrangement joins TRBV7-9 to TRBJ2-3; tentatively, D is TRBD1 (5 bases). This CDR3 spans 14 amino acids. Germline CDR1 is SEHNR and CDR2 is FQNEAQ (reference sequence). Between the trimmed V and J ends, which lost 5 bases and 5 bases, there was a span of 14 bases. The CDR3 reads CASSTQRDRDTQYF. DNA of the CDR3: TGTGCCAGCAGCACCCAGCGAGACAGAGATACGCAGTATTTT.

The chain recombines TRBV7-9 with TRBJ1-1; a possible D gene is TRBD1 (5 bases). The CDR3 covers 15 residues. Between the trimmed V and J ends, which lost 1 base and 4 bases, there was a span of 13 bases. Germline V gene lookup returns CDR1 SEHNR and CDR2 FQNEAQ (reference sequence). The CDR3 protein is CASSLVGGVGTEAFF. The CDR3 DNA reads as TGTGCCAGCAGCTTAGTCGGGGGTGTCGGCACTGAAGCTTTCTTT.

In DNA, the CDR3 is TGTGCCAGCAGCTCCCGGGGTCTAGCCAAAAACATTCAGTACTTC. Its protein is CASSSRGLAKNIQYF. This chain connects TRBV12-3 or TRBV12-4 to TRBJ2-4; a weak D match, TRBD2 (5 bases). The length of the CDR3 is 15 residues. V lost 6 bases, J lost 0 bases, and 12 bases lay in between.

This chain connects TRBV20-1 to TRBJ1-1; D might be TRBD1 (5 bases). CDR1 is DFQATT and CDR2 is SNEGSKA in the germline V gene (reference sequence). V was clipped by 0 bases and J by 2 bases, with 13 bases between them. The length of the CDR3 is 15 residues. CDR3 residues: CSARDPLGGNTEAFF. For the CDR3, the DNA is TGCAGTGCTAGAGATCCCCTTGGGGGAAACACTGAAGCTTTCTTT.

The rearrangement uses TRBV20-1 and TRBJ1-4; D remains unclear. This CDR3 has 18 residues. Germline CDR1 reads DFQATT; CDR2 reads SNEGSKA (reference sequence). The V and J ends lost 0 bases and 8 bases respectively, with 25 bases between them. The DNA for the CDR3 is TGCAGTGCTAGAGATCGTCGGACCGGGGAATCGGATAGAGAAAAACTGTTTTTT. Residues: CSARDRRTGESDREKLFF.

This clonotype was counted between two and nine times. This rearrangement joins TRBV25-1 to TRBJ1-1, with TRBD1 identical over 8 bases. V lost 5 bases, J lost 2 bases, and 10 bases stayed unmatched. Germline CDR1 reads MGHDK; CDR2 reads SYGVNS. This CDR3 comprises 16 residues. CDR3: CASSPGGQGANTEAFF. Written as DNA, the CDR3 is TGTGCCAGCAGTCCGGGGGGGCAGGGGGCTAACACTGAAGCTTTCTTT. The whole variable domain, filled in from reference TRBV25-1 and TRBJ1-1, reads EADIYQTPRYLVIGTGKKITLECSQTMGHDKMYWYQQDPGMELHLIHYSYGVNSTEKGDLSSESTVSRIRTEHFPLTLESARPSHTSQYLCASSPGGQGANTEAFFGQGTRLTVV.

This clonotype was recorded once. The chain joins TRBV11-3 to TRBJ1-1, with 9 bases that match TRBD1. The germline V gene encodes CDR1 SGHNT and CDR2 YENEEA. V lost 2 bases, J lost 5 bases, and 6 bases stayed unmatched. The CDR3 has 15 residues. The CDR3 sequence: CASSLTGTGNTEAFF. CDR3 nucleotide sequence: TGTGCCAGCAGCTTAACCGGGACAGGGAATACTGAAGCTTTCTTT.

The rearrangement joins TRBV5-4 to TRBJ1-6; D possibly corresponds to TRBD1 (6 bases). V dropped 2 bases and J dropped 10 bases, with 10 bases sitting between them. Germline CDR1 reads SGHNT; CDR2 reads YYREEE (reference sequence). This CDR3 region has 13 residues. The CDR3 loop is CASSFRGDSPLHF. CDR3 coding DNA: TGTGCCAGCAGCTTCAGGGGTGACTCACCCCTCCACTTT.

This clonotype has a count of ten or more. The rearrangement links TRBV10-3 to TRBJ1-2; tentative D call: TRBD1 (6 bases). Germline CDR1 ENHRY, CDR2 SYGVKD. The CDR3 loop spans 13 amino acids. The V end was cut by 4 bases, the J end by 4 bases, with 10 bases between. CDR3 in DNA: TGTGCCATCAGTGTTGAAGGGGGCTATGGCTACACCTTC. This gives the protein CAISVEGGYGYTF.

This clonotype was counted a few times. This sequence joins TRBV29-1 and TRBJ1-5; 11 positions agree with TRBD1. The V gene's germline CDR1 is SQVTM and CDR2 ANQGSEA. This CDR3 contains 14 residues. V lost 4 bases to trimming and J lost 5 bases; unmatched junction nucleotides: 4. The CDR3 coding sequence is TGCAGCGTTGGATCGGGACAGGGGGATCAGCCCCAGCATTTT. As protein: CSVGSGQGDQPQHF.

The V gene is TRBV3-1, the J gene TRBJ2-1, with TRBD2 matching 12 bases. This CDR3 has 14 amino acids. Germline CDR1 reads LGHDT; CDR2 reads YNNKEL (reference sequence). Trimming took 2 bases from V and 15 from J; bases not matched to a gene: 8. CDR3 region: CASSQRASGGAPFF. The CDR3 DNA reads TGTGCCAGCAGCCAACGGGCTAGCGGGGGGGCCCCGTTCTTC.